This is a list of T cell receptor beta chains from one sample in a study of blood T cells in healthy people across ages. From the 5' RACE reads, TCRdb called clonotypes with MiXCR, one entry per CDR3 protein. The sample lists about 1.8 million distinct CDR3 sequences; about 49% were seen once. Sequencing was carried out using blood. Every receptor here comes from a middle-aged woman in good health. Both conserved end residues are part of each CDR3. Fields, in order: J gene, D gene, V gene, clone size, CDR3 protein, CDR3 DNA. The D gene is left open where the match is weak. The size field is filled for only some rows; it gives once, few, many or a size class.

j_gene: TRBJ2-5
d_gene: TRBD2
v_gene: TRBV7-9
abundance: -
CDR3aa: CASSSTSERETQYF
CDR3nt: TGTGCCAGCAGCTCGACTAGCGAGAGGGAGACCCAGTACTTC

j_gene: TRBJ2-7
d_gene: TRBD1
v_gene: TRBV18
abundance: -
CDR3aa: CASSAKDRGNEQYF
CDR3nt: TGTGCCAGCTCAGCGAAAGACAGGGGCAACGAGCAGTACTTC

j_gene: TRBJ1-2
d_gene: -
v_gene: TRBV10-3
abundance: -
CDR3aa: CASSVGNGYTF
CDR3nt: TGTGCCAGCAGTGTTGGGAATGGCTACACCTTC

j_gene: TRBJ2-4
d_gene: -
v_gene: TRBV15
abundance: few
CDR3aa: CATSRDLKNIQYF
CDR3nt: TGTGCCACCAGCAGAGATCTGAAAAACATTCAGTACTTC

j_gene: TRBJ2-1
d_gene: -
v_gene: TRBV14
abundance: -
CDR3aa: CASSQGRAVYNEQFF
CDR3nt: TGTGCCAGCAGCCAAGGAAGGGCAGTCTACAATGAGCAGTTCTTC

j_gene: TRBJ1-5
d_gene: -
v_gene: TRBV27
abundance: -
CDR3aa: CASRRGRADQPQHF
CDR3nt: TGTGCCAGCAGAAGGGGACGGGCAGATCAGCCCCAGCATTTT

j_gene: TRBJ2-7
d_gene: TRBD1
v_gene: TRBV20-1
abundance: few
CDR3aa: CSARETGKKYEQYF
CDR3nt: TGCAGTGCTAGGGAGACAGGGAAGAAATACGAGCAGTACTTC

j_gene: TRBJ2-7
d_gene: -
v_gene: TRBV27
abundance: many
CDR3aa: CASSKDGSYEQYF
CDR3nt: TGTGCCAGCAGCAAGGACGGATCCTACGAGCAGTACTTC

j_gene: TRBJ2-1
d_gene: -
v_gene: TRBV29-1
abundance: -
CDR3aa: CSVEGGDQPVYNEQFF
CDR3nt: TGCAGCGTTGAAGGTGGGGACCAACCGGTGTACAATGAGCAGTTCTTC

j_gene: TRBJ2-4
d_gene: -
v_gene: TRBV7-2
abundance: few
CDR3aa: CASSLVSQLAKNIQYF
CDR3nt: TGTGCCAGCAGCTTAGTTTCACAGTTAGCCAAAAACATTCAGTACTTC

j_gene: TRBJ2-6
d_gene: -
v_gene: TRBV6-2/TRBV6-3
abundance: -
CDR3aa: CATHPGDVSGTNVLTF
CDR3nt: TGTGCCACCCACCCGGGGGACGTCTCTGGGACCAACGTCCTGACTTTC

j_gene: TRBJ2-3
d_gene: -
v_gene: TRBV29-1
abundance: -
CDR3aa: CSVESRTQYF
CDR3nt: TGCAGCGTTGAGAGCAGGACGCAGTATTTT

j_gene: TRBJ1-2
d_gene: TRBD1
v_gene: TRBV14
abundance: -
CDR3aa: CASSQVGQGAYGYTF
CDR3nt: TGTGCCAGCAGCCAAGTGGGACAGGGGGCCTATGGCTACACCTTC

j_gene: TRBJ1-2
d_gene: -
v_gene: TRBV9
abundance: -
CDR3aa: CASSLGAGETYTF
CDR3nt: TGTGCCAGCAGCCTAGGGGCAGGGGAGACCTACACCTTC

j_gene: TRBJ2-3
d_gene: TRBD1
v_gene: TRBV27
abundance: few
CDR3aa: CASRDRAVDTQYF
CDR3nt: TGTGCCAGCAGAGACAGGGCGGTTGATACGCAGTATTTT

j_gene: TRBJ2-1
d_gene: TRBD2
v_gene: TRBV29-1
abundance: -
CDR3aa: CSVEVSISGRVNEQFF
CDR3nt: TGCAGCGTTGAAGTTTCCATAAGCGGGAGGGTTAATGAGCAGTTCTTC

j_gene: TRBJ1-5
d_gene: -
v_gene: TRBV6-5
abundance: -
CDR3aa: CASSRASPNQPQHF
CDR3nt: TGTGCCAGCAGCCGAGCTTCCCCCAATCAGCCCCAGCATTTT

j_gene: TRBJ2-3
d_gene: -
v_gene: TRBV28
abundance: once
CDR3aa: CASSPRRGASSTDTQYF
CDR3nt: TGTGCCAGCAGTCCCCGGAGGGGCGCCTCTAGCACAGATACGCAGTATTTT

j_gene: TRBJ2-5
d_gene: TRBD1
v_gene: TRBV5-6
abundance: -
CDR3aa: CASSSPDRGGETQYF
CDR3nt: TGTGCCAGCAGTTCACCCGACAGGGGTGGGGAGACCCAGTACTTC

j_gene: TRBJ1-2
d_gene: -
v_gene: TRBV28
abundance: -
CDR3aa: CASSSLRVDGYTF
CDR3nt: TGTGCCAGCTCTTCCCTCCGGGTAGATGGCTACACCTTC

j_gene: TRBJ1-2
d_gene: TRBD1
v_gene: TRBV6-1
abundance: -
CDR3aa: CASRGTGPTNYGYTF
CDR3nt: TGTGCCAGCAGGGGGACAGGGCCTACTAACTATGGCTACACCTTC

j_gene: TRBJ2-1
d_gene: -
v_gene: TRBV15
abundance: -
CDR3aa: CATSSPERPSYNEQFF
CDR3nt: TGTGCCACCAGTTCGCCAGAGCGCCCCTCCTACAATGAGCAGTTCTTC

j_gene: TRBJ2-5
d_gene: TRBD2
v_gene: TRBV5-1
abundance: once
CDR3aa: CASSGTSGHQETQYF
CDR3nt: TGCGCCAGCAGCGGGACTAGCGGACACCAAGAGACCCAGTACTTC

j_gene: TRBJ2-7
d_gene: TRBD1
v_gene: TRBV25-1
abundance: few
CDR3aa: CASRGGSDPREGYEQYF
CDR3nt: TGTGCCAGCAGAGGGGGCTCGGATCCCAGGGAAGGCTACGAGCAGTACTTC

j_gene: TRBJ2-5
d_gene: TRBD1
v_gene: TRBV20-1
abundance: -
CDR3aa: CSVLQGAQETQYF
CDR3nt: TGCAGTGTACTCCAGGGGGCCCAAGAGACCCAGTACTTC

j_gene: TRBJ2-3
d_gene: -
v_gene: TRBV29-1
abundance: few
CDR3aa: CSVGGLDGSRDTQYF
CDR3nt: TGCAGCGTCGGGGGGCTCGACGGGTCGAGGGATACGCAGTATTTT

j_gene: TRBJ2-1
d_gene: TRBD1
v_gene: TRBV7-9
abundance: few
CDR3aa: CASRSKPGQGTDANEQFF
CDR3nt: TGTGCCAGCAGGTCGAAACCCGGACAGGGGACGGACGCCAATGAGCAGTTCTTC

j_gene: TRBJ2-5
d_gene: TRBD2
v_gene: TRBV7-2
abundance: -
CDR3aa: CASRKWEGETQYF
CDR3nt: TGTGCCAGCAGGAAGTGGGAGGGGGAGACCCAGTACTTC

j_gene: TRBJ2-2
d_gene: -
v_gene: TRBV20-1
abundance: -
CDR3aa: CSARETVNTGELFF
CDR3nt: TGCAGTGCTAGGGAGACGGTGAACACCGGGGAGCTGTTTTTT

j_gene: TRBJ2-1
d_gene: -
v_gene: TRBV29-1
abundance: -
CDR3aa: CSVEATVDEQFF
CDR3nt: TGCAGCGTTGAGGCCACGGTAGATGAGCAGTTCTTC

j_gene: TRBJ2-1
d_gene: TRBD1
v_gene: TRBV7-9
abundance: -
CDR3aa: CASSLVAGQDSYNEQFF
CDR3nt: TGTGCCAGCAGCTTAGTCGCGGGACAGGACTCCTACAATGAGCAGTTCTTC

j_gene: TRBJ2-1
d_gene: -
v_gene: TRBV28
abundance: few
CDR3aa: CASSSVTASSYNEQFF
CDR3nt: TGTGCCAGCAGTTCAGTGACAGCAAGCTCCTACAATGAGCAGTTCTTC

j_gene: TRBJ1-6
d_gene: TRBD1
v_gene: TRBV7-2
abundance: few
CDR3aa: CASSLAAGGSYNSPLHF
CDR3nt: TGTGCCAGCAGCTTAGCCGCAGGGGGATCCTATAATTCACCCCTCCACTTT

j_gene: TRBJ2-1
d_gene: TRBD1
v_gene: TRBV7-9
abundance: -
CDR3aa: CASSIRDRGFDEQFF
CDR3nt: TGTGCCAGCAGCATCCGGGACAGGGGATTCGATGAGCAGTTCTTC

j_gene: TRBJ2-6
d_gene: -
v_gene: TRBV29-1
abundance: many
CDR3aa: CSVEERAGSGANVLTF
CDR3nt: TGCAGCGTTGAAGAGAGGGCAGGGTCAGGGGCCAACGTCCTGACTTTC

j_gene: TRBJ2-3
d_gene: TRBD1
v_gene: TRBV24-1
abundance: -
CDR3aa: CATGTASTDTQYF
CDR3nt: TGTGCCACCGGGACAGCTAGCACAGATACGCAGTATTTT

j_gene: TRBJ2-1
d_gene: -
v_gene: TRBV13
abundance: -
CDR3aa: CASSVGVRDWTKFF
CDR3nt: TGTGCCAGCAGCGTAGGGGTCAGGGACTGGACGAAGTTCTTC

j_gene: TRBJ1-2
d_gene: -
v_gene: TRBV7-6
abundance: -
CDR3aa: CASNLGAGDGYGYTF
CDR3nt: TGTGCCAGCAACTTAGGGGCGGGGGATGGCTATGGCTACACCTTC

j_gene: TRBJ2-1
d_gene: -
v_gene: TRBV4-1
abundance: many
CDR3aa: CASSQVDEQFF
CDR3nt: TGCGCCAGCAGCCAAGTGGATGAGCAGTTCTTC

j_gene: TRBJ2-5
d_gene: -
v_gene: TRBV5-1
abundance: -
CDR3aa: CASSFVPQETLYF
CDR3nt: TGCGCCAGCAGCTTTGTCCCCCAAGAGACCCTGTACTTC

j_gene: TRBJ2-7
d_gene: -
v_gene: TRBV28
abundance: -
CDR3aa: CASSLIGQAKQYF
CDR3nt: TGTGCCAGCAGTTTGATCGGACAAGCCAAGCAGTACTTC

j_gene: TRBJ2-7
d_gene: TRBD1
v_gene: TRBV5-6
abundance: -
CDR3aa: CASSEGQGSEQYF
CDR3nt: TGTGCCAGCAGCGAGGGACAGGGGAGCGAGCAGTACTTC

j_gene: TRBJ1-1
d_gene: TRBD1
v_gene: TRBV5-5
abundance: -
CDR3aa: CASSVPGTGGTEAFF
CDR3nt: TGTGCCAGCAGCGTTCCCGGGACAGGGGGGACTGAAGCTTTCTTT

j_gene: TRBJ2-5
d_gene: -
v_gene: TRBV5-1
abundance: -
CDR3aa: CASSWRDGNNEQYF
CDR3nt: TGCGCCAGCAGCTGGAGGGACGGAAACAATGAGCAGTACTTC

j_gene: TRBJ2-1
d_gene: -
v_gene: TRBV29-1
abundance: few
CDR3aa: CSVGHHESSYNEQFF
CDR3nt: TGCAGCGTTGGACACCACGAAAGCTCCTACAATGAGCAGTTCTTC

j_gene: TRBJ1-2
d_gene: TRBD1
v_gene: TRBV5-6
abundance: -
CDR3aa: CASSTADRANYGYTF
CDR3nt: TGTGCCAGCAGCACCGCTGACAGGGCTAACTATGGCTACACCTTC